This T cell receptor (beta chain) was profiled in a study of blood T cells in healthy people across ages. For the second PCR, which ran for about 6 to 12 cycles, a sample-barcoded 5' primer and a J-beta primer mix were used. TCRdb re-called the 5' RACE reads through MiXCR, storing one row per CDR3 protein. Here the sample spans approximately 1.5 million distinct CDR3 sequences, approximately 42% being singletons. Each donor was a healthy Caucasian individual from Russia, aged about 6 to 100. Donors each provided about 10 milliliters of peripheral blood. The V and J ends lost 7 bases and 0 bases respectively, with 13 bases between them. The CDR3 has 15 amino acids. Per germline, CDR1 MNHEY and CDR2 SVGEGT.

The TCR comes from a young woman in good health. Input material: blood. V usage is TRBV6-2 or TRBV6-3 and J usage is TRBJ1-5, with D hard to call. For the CDR3, the DNA is TGTGCCAGCAAGGGCAGCTTTTATAGCAATCAGCCCCAGCATTTT. The encoded protein is CASKGSFYSNQPQHF.